Here is one T cell receptor (beta chain) with its context. Its antigen is still unknown. Base-call qualities are not available, and no considerably larger clone is one nucleotide away. To prepare the library, the immunoSEQ multiplex PCR assay was applied. The hsTCRB Kit was used according to the manufacturer's protocol to amplify rearranged TCR beta chain sequences. TCRB libraries were sequenced on an Illumina MiSeq. The study's processing was this. The kit vendor's proprietary platform handled demultiplexing, trimming and gene mapping. The source is immuneACCESS, and TCRdb retained only in-frame sequences with V and J called. Part of the clones is not carried over; for the studies checked, unresolved V genes explain less than half of this, and the remainder is unexplained. For V, J and clone size, that table is used; D and trimming come from the DNA. The sample table contains around 30,000 clones; only one count was recorded for more than 70% of them. The top ten constitute approximately 9% of the sample.

This specimen belongs to a study of a mutant IDH1 vaccine in newly diagnosed glioma (dated by TCRdb to the early 2020s). Study-wide context: Of the 32 patients who were treated, around 62% were male and around 40% were female, and the mean age was about 37 years. Longitudinal TCRB deep sequencing was performed for some 25 treated patients wherever samples were available for exploratory analyses. Before enrollment, patients had received standard therapy of radiotherapy alone, temozolomide alone, or radiochemotherapy with temozolomide; most received the combination. Peripheral blood samples were drawn at six visits, namely V03 (baseline), V05, V07, V10, V12 and V13. General conclusions and limits of the study: The authors stated that sample limitations prevented analyses of patient blood samples from being reproduced. Selection of PBMC samples for TCRB deep sequencing was based on availability. Pseudoprogression seemed to be unrelated to changes in the top peripheral T cell clonotypes found by TCRB sequencing. Immune responses induced by the vaccine were seen in 90% to 95% of patients across multiple MHC alleles.

The time point label on this specimen signifies: baseline, week 1 (first vaccination visit). The sample's treatment or condition label, decoded: pre-vaccination baseline after standard-of-care therapy. Newly diagnosed WHO grade 3 or 4 IDH1-mutant astrocytomas showing loss of nuclear ATRX were present in the donors. The samples were drawn from NOA16, a multicentre, single-arm, open-label phase I trial in Germany that tested a mutant IDH1 peptide vaccine in humans for the first time. For immunogenicity testing, the blood drawn at visit V03 was used as the baseline sample. The DNeasy Blood and Tissue Kit was used to extract genomic DNA from EDTA blood for TCRB sequencing. CDR1 MDHEN and CDR2 SYDVKM were looked up in the germline V gene. V gives up 8 bases and J gives up 4 bases, and the segment between their germline ends measures 18 bases. From cysteine to phenylalanine, the CDR3 is 15 amino acids long. Only the CDR3 DNA is retained, 45 bases long and in frame from the first base.

Sequencing was performed on peripheral blood mononuclear cells (PBMCs), taken from a glioma patient treated with radiotherapy, temozolomide or both. The source is a man aged 50 to 59 with glioma. Some clones in this sample may be carry-over from other donors' samples. The sequence is built from TRBV28 and TRBJ2-1; the D gene is perhaps TRBD2, on 5 matching bases. The CDR3 loop reads CASRGYNPLYNEQFF. The nucleotides are TGTGCCAGCCGAGGGTACAATCCCCTTTACAATGAGCAGTTCTTC.